Listed below are T cell receptor beta chains from one sample, sequenced in a study of T cells after yellow fever vaccination. MiXCR was run by TCRdb on the 5' RACE reads, yielding one entry per CDR3 protein. The sample consists of some 300,000 distinct CDR3 sequences, around 4% of them appearing once. The starting material was PBMCs, obtained on the day of the yellow fever booster vaccination. Receptor source: a man aged 18 to 29 who received the YFV17D yellow fever vaccine. CDR3s include the opening cysteine and the closing phenylalanine or tryptophan. D genes are given only for firm matches. Some rows have no size entry. The others give once, few or many, or a class for an expanded clone.

d_call	v_call	j_call	clone_size	cdr3_aa	cdr3_nt
.	TRBV11-2	TRBJ2-5	.	CASSLGTVKGETQYF	TGTGCCAGCAGCTTAGGGACCGTTAAAGGAGAGACCCAGTACTTC
TRBD2	TRBV2	TRBJ2-4	.	CASKRGENIQYF	TGTGCCAGCAAGCGGGGGGAGAACATTCAGTACTTC
TRBD1	TRBV6-5	TRBJ2-5	many	CASSYPTGAGETQYF	TGTGCCAGCAGTTACCCTACAGGGGCGGGAGAGACCCAGTACTTC
.	TRBV7-3	TRBJ2-2	.	CASRILATSGELFF	TGTGCCAGCAGAATTCTAGCGACCAGCGGGGAGCTGTTTTTT
.	TRBV4-1	TRBJ1-2	.	CASSQIGDHYGYTF	TGCGCCAGCAGCCAAATCGGGGACCACTATGGCTACACCTTC
.	TRBV7-9	TRBJ1-2	.	CASRQARGYYGYTF	TGTGCCAGCAGACAAGCTAGGGGATACTATGGCTACACCTTC
TRBD2	TRBV29-1	TRBJ2-4	many	CSVRRTSGGAKTKNIQYF	TGCAGCGTGAGGAGGACTAGCGGGGGGGCGAAGACCAAAAACATTCAGTACTTC
.	TRBV29-1	TRBJ2-5	many	CSVLGGPGETQYF	TGCAGCGTACTGGGGGGCCCCGGAGAGACCCAGTACTTC
.	TRBV7-8	TRBJ2-4	many	CASSLGPAAKNIQYF	TGTGCCAGCAGTTTGGGGCCCGCGGCCAAAAACATTCAGTACTTC
.	TRBV7-2	TRBJ1-2	many	CASSSTPGTGYTF	TGTGCCAGCAGCTCCACCCCAGGGACCGGCTACACCTTC
.	TRBV29-1	TRBJ1-5	few	CSVGKDNQPQHF	TGCAGCGTTGGCAAGGACAATCAGCCCCAGCATTTT
TRBD2	TRBV25-1	TRBJ2-1	many	CASSVSPRTSGGSDSSYNEQFF	TGTGCCAGCAGCGTGAGTCCCAGGACTAGCGGGGGCTCCGATAGCTCCTACAATGAGCAGTTCTTC
.	TRBV19	TRBJ1-3	few	CASSKGQFSSGNTIYF	TGTGCCAGTAGTAAAGGACAGTTTTCCTCTGGAAACACCATATATTTT
TRBD1	TRBV5-1	TRBJ2-5	.	CASSWTTGEETQYF	TGCGCCAGCAGCTGGACGACAGGGGAAGAGACCCAGTACTTC
.	TRBV3-1	TRBJ1-5	many	CASSQDTSNQPQHF	TGTGCCAGCAGCCAAGACACTAGTAATCAGCCCCAGCATTTT
.	TRBV27	TRBJ2-3	.	CASSFSESIDTQYF	TGTGCCAGCAGTTTTTCGGAATCCATAGATACGCAGTATTTT
.	TRBV5-1	TRBJ2-3	many	CASSLGSLGTDTQYF	TGCGCCAGCAGCTTGGGGAGTTTAGGGACAGATACGCAGTATTTT
.	TRBV20-1	TRBJ1-1	many	CSARRGRSTEAFF	TGCAGTGCAAGACGGGGGCGCAGCACTGAAGCTTTCTTT
TRBD1	TRBV9	TRBJ1-1	many	CASSVAGLLGQGRTEAFF	TGTGCCAGCAGCGTCGCTGGCTTATTGGGACAGGGAAGAACTGAAGCTTTCTTT
.	TRBV2	TRBJ1-1	many	CASTFGVGTEAFF	TGTGCCAGCACATTCGGGGTGGGCACTGAAGCTTTCTTT
.	TRBV4-3	TRBJ1-6	many	CASSQEGQYNSPLHF	TGCGCCAGCAGCCAAGAGGGCCAGTATAATTCACCCCTCCACTTT
.	TRBV12-3/TRBV12-4	TRBJ1-2	many	CASTTREGGAYGYTF	TGTGCCAGCACTACACGGGAGGGGGGGGCCTATGGCTACACCTTC
.	TRBV5-1	TRBJ2-7	many	CASSVDIPYEQYF	TGCGCCAGCAGCGTAGATATTCCCTACGAGCAGTACTTC
.	TRBV24-1	TRBJ2-2	many	CATSDQTVTGELFF	TGTGCCACCAGTGATCAGACGGTCACCGGGGAGCTGTTTTTT
TRBD2	TRBV7-9	TRBJ2-2	many	CATRGGENTGELFF	TGTGCCACCCGGGGAGGGGAGAACACCGGGGAGCTGTTTTTT
.	TRBV11-2	TRBJ2-3	few	CASSSLASTDTQYF	TGTGCCAGCAGCTCCCTAGCGTCCACAGATACGCAGTATTTT
.	TRBV5-1	TRBJ1-5	.	CARLREAQHF	TGCGCCAGACTACGGGAAGCCCAGCATTTT
TRBD2	TRBV4-3	TRBJ2-3	many	CASSQDLHPSGWVDTQYF	TGCGCCAGCAGCCAAGACCTCCACCCTAGCGGGTGGGTAGATACGCAGTATTTT
TRBD1	TRBV9	TRBJ1-1	many	CASSPQTGGLSEAFF	TGTGCCAGCAGCCCCCAGACAGGGGGTCTCTCTGAAGCTTTCTTT
.	TRBV6-6	TRBJ1-5	few	CASDLGDQPQHF	TGTGCCAGCGACTTGGGTGATCAGCCCCAGCATTTT
TRBD2	TRBV5-4	TRBJ2-3	many	CASSLTSGSTDTQYF	TGTGCCAGCAGCTTGACTAGCGGTAGCACAGATACGCAGTATTTT
TRBD1	TRBV10-2	TRBJ2-1	many	CASSETGTGSYNEQFF	TGCGCCAGCAGCGAAACCGGGACAGGGTCCTACAATGAGCAGTTCTTC
TRBD2	TRBV5-1	TRBJ2-5	many	CASSVTSGGGTQYF	TGCGCCAGCAGCGTGACTAGCGGGGGCGGGACCCAGTACTTC
.	TRBV20-1	TRBJ1-6	.	CSASSGGAPLHF	TGCAGTGCTAGCAGCGGAGGGGCACCCCTCCACTTT
.	TRBV10-3	TRBJ2-5	many	CAISESKGETQYF	TGTGCCATCAGTGAGTCGAAAGGAGAGACCCAGTACTTC
TRBD2	TRBV2	TRBJ2-2	.	CASSGLAGGNTGELFF	TGTGCCAGCAGCGGCCTAGCGGGGGGGAACACCGGGGAGCTGTTTTTT
.	TRBV5-6	TRBJ1-4	few	CASSFLLGEKLFF	TGTGCCAGCAGCTTCTTACTGGGGGAAAAACTGTTTTTT
TRBD2	TRBV4-3	TRBJ2-3	many	CASSVRLAGGGDTQYF	TGCGCCAGCAGCGTGCGACTAGCGGGGGGTGGGGATACGCAGTATTTT
.	TRBV15	TRBJ2-3	many	CATSRDRSSEGTQYF	TGTGCCACCAGCAGAGATCGTTCGAGCGAAGGTACGCAGTATTTT
.	TRBV6-1	TRBJ1-5	few	CASSEHVGNSNQPQHF	TGTGCCAGCAGTGAACACGTCGGAAATAGCAATCAGCCCCAGCATTTT
.	TRBV27	TRBJ2-2	many	CASSLGWRSGELFF	TGTGCCAGCAGTTTGGGGTGGCGCTCCGGGGAGCTGTTTTTT